The 6 T cell receptor beta chains given below trace back to one sample, sequenced in a study of OX40 agonist ivuxolimab in advanced cancers. Sequencing was performed with immunoSEQ multiplex PCR; in TCRdb, only in-frame clones are kept and a portion is missing. The sample has 70,000 to 75,000 clones, 82% seen once; the top ten hold 5%. The source was CD4+ or CD8+ T cells sorted from blood, collected in a trial of the OX40 agonist ivuxolimab. Receptor source: an adult with an advanced solid tumor such as melanoma, head and neck, liver or kidney cancer.

Only a few counts were recorded for this clone. J is TRBJ2-1 and V is TRBV7-2, with TRBD2 matching 16 bases. This CDR3 is built from 19 residues. Germline assignment: CDR1 SGHTA and CDR2 FQGNSA. Losses at the gene ends were 1 base for V and 7 bases for J; bases not matched to a gene: 10. For the CDR3, the DNA is TGTGCCAGCAGCTTAGTGACGGGACTAGCGGGGGGGCTTAGAAATGAGCAGTTCTTC. Amino acid sequence: CASSLVTGLAGGLRNEQFF.

The J gene is TRBJ2-6, the V gene TRBV18; 11 bases are shared with TRBD1. Germline trimming cut 2 bases from V and 4 bases from J; bases unmatched to any gene: 4. This CDR3 contains 17 residues. CDR1 and CDR2 (germline): KGHSH, LQKENI. CDR3 DNA: TGTGCCAGCTCACCAAGGACAGGGGGCTCGGGGGCCAACGTCCTGACTTTC. It is translated as CASSPRTGGSGANVLTF.

CDR3 in DNA: TGCGCCAGCATGGACGGCGCCGCCGGGGAGCTGTTTTTT. It is translated as CASMDGAAGELFF. The V and J genes are TRBV5-1 and TRBJ2-2, with D uncertain. V was pared by 6 bases and J by 6 bases, with 12 bases between. The CDR3 is 13 amino acids. Germline CDR1 SGHRS, CDR2 YFSETQ.

The V gene is TRBV6-6, the J gene TRBJ2-6; 7 bases agree with TRBD2. From germline, CDR1 is MNHNY and CDR2 SVGAGI (reference sequence). The CDR3 runs 16 residues. V was pared by 8 bases and J by 3 bases, with 10 bases of the junction left unmatched. The DNA for the CDR3 is TGTGCCAGCCACAGCGGGACCTCTATTGGGGCCAACGTCCTGACTTTC. It codes for CASHSGTSIGANVLTF.

V is TRBV27 and J is TRBJ2-3; D uncertain. CDR1 is MNHEY, CDR2 SMNVEV, per germline (reference sequence). The CDR3 extends over 15 amino acids. With 2 bases removed from V and 2 bases from J, the gap between germline ends came to 11 bases. CDR3 bases: TGTGCCAGCAGTTTAATCAGTGTAGCCACAGATACGCAGTATTTT. Translated, it gives CASSLISVATDTQYF.

A few counts support this clone. This chain links TRBV5-6 with TRBJ2-7, with 12 bases fitting TRBD2. CDR3 length: 14 amino acids. The J segment lost 5 bases and the V segment lost 0 bases, leaving 0 bases of the junction unmatched. CDR1 and CDR2 from the germline V gene are SGHDT and YYEEEE. Written as DNA, the CDR3 is TGTGCCAGCAGCTTGGGACTAGCGGGAGACGAGCAGTACTTC. It encodes CASSLGLAGDEQYF.